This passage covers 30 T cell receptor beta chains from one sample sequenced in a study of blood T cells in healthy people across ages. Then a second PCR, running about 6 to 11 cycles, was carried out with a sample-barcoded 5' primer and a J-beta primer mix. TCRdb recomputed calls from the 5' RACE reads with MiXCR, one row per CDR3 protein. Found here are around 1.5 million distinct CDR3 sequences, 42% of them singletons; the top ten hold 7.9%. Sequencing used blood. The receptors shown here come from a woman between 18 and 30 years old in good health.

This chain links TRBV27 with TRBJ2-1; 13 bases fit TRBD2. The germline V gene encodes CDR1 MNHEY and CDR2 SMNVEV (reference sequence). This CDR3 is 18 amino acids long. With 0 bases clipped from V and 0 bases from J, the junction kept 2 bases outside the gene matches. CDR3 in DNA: TGTGCCAGCAGTTTATCGACTAGCGGGAGGTACTCCTACAATGAGCAGTTCTTC. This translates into CASSLSTSGRYSYNEQFF.

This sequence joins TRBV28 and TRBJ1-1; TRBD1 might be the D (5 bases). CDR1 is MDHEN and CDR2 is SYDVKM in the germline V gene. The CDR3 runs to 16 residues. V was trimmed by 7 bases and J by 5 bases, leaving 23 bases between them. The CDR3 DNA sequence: TGTGCCAGCACCCTCGGGGTGTGGGGGGTTGGAACTGAAGCTTTCTTT. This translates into CASTLGVWGVGTEAFF.

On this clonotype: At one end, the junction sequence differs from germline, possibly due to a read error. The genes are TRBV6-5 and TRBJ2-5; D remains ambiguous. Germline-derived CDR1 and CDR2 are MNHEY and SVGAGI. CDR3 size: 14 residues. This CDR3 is CASSDSAQQETQYF. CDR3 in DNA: TGTGCCAGCAGTGACTCGGCCCAGCAAGAGACCCAGTACTTC.

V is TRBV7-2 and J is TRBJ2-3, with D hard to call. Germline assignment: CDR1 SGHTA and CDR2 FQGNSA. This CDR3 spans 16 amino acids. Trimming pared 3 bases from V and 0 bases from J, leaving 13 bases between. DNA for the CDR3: TGTGCCAGCAGCTTGTTAGGCGGAATAAGCACAGATACGCAGTATTTT. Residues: CASSLLGGISTDTQYF.

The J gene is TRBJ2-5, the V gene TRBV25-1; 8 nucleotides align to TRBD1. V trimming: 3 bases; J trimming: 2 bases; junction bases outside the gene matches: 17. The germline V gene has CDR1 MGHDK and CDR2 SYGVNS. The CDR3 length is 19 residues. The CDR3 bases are TGTGCCAGCAGTGACCACCTTCTCTTCGAGGACAGGGCTCAAGAGACCCAGTACTTC. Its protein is CASSDHLLFEDRAQETQYF. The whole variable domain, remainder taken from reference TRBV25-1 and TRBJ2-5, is EADIYQTPRYLVIGTGKKITLECSQTMGHDKMYWYQQDPGMELHLIHYSYGVNSTEKGDLSSESTVSRIRTEHFPLTLESARPSHTSQYLCASSDHLLFEDRAQETQYFGPGTRLLVL.

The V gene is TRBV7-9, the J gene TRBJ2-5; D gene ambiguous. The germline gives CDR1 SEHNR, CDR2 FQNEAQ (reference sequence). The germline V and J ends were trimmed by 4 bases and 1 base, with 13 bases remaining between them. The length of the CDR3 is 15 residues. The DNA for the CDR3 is TGTGCCAGCAGCTCAAGTCGGCCTCCCCAAGAGACCCAGTACTTC. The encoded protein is CASSSSRPPQETQYF.

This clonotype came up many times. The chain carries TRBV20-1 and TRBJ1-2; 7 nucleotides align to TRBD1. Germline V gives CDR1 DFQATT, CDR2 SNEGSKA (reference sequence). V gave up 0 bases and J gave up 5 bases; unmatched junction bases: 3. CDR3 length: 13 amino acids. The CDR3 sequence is CSARDSGGYGYTF. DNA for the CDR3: TGCAGTGCTAGAGATTCAGGGGGATATGGCTACACCTTC.

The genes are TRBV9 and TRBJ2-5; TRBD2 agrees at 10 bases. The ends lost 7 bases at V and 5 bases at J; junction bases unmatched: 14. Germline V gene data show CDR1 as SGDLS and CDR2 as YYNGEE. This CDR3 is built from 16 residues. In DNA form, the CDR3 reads TGTGCCAGCGCCCTAGCCCCTAGCGGGGGATCCGAGACCCAGTACTTC. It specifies CASALAPSGGSETQYF.

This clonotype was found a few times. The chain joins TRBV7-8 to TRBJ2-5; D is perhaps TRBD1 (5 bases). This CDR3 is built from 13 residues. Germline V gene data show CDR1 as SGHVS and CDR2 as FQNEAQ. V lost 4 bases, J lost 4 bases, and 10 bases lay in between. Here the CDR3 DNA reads TGTGCCAGCAGCTCATCAGGGCCAGAGACCCAGTACTTC. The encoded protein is CASSSSGPETQYF. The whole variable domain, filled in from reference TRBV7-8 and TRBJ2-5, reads GAGVSQSPRYKVAKRGQDVALRCDPISGHVSLFWYQQALGQGPEFLTYFQNEAQLDKSGLPSDRFFAERPEGSVSTLKIQRTQQEDSAVYLCASSSSGPETQYFGPGTRLLVL.

The CDR3 here is CSVGLQGLPSYEQYF. The CDR3 DNA sequence: TGCAGCGTGGGCCTTCAGGGGCTCCCCTCCTACGAGCAGTACTTC. The chain couples TRBV29-1 to TRBJ2-7, with a weak D call TRBD1 (6 bases). This CDR3 spans 15 amino acids. Germline V gene sequence: CDR1 SQVTM, CDR2 ANQGSEA. Deletions cut 6 bases from V and 0 bases from J, with 18 bases between.

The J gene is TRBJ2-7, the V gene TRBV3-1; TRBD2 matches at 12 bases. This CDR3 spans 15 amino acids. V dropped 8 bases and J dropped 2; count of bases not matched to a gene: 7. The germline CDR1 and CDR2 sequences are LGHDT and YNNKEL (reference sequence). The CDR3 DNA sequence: TGTGCCAGCGGGACTAGCGGGCGGTTTGCCTACGAGCAGTACTTC. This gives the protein CASGTSGRFAYEQYF.

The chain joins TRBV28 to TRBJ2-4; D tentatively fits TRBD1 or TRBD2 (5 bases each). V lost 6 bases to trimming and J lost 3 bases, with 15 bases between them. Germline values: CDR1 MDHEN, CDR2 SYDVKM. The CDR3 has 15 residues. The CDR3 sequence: CASSAVTEGKNIQYF. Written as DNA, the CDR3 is TGTGCCAGCAGCGCCGTGACAGAGGGCAAAAACATTCAGTACTTC.

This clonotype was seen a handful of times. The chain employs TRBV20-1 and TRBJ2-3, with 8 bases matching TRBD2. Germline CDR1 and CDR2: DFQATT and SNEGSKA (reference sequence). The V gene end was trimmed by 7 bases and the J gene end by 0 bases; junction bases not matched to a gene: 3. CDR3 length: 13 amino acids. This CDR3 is CSGLAGSTDTQYF. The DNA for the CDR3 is TGCAGTGGGCTAGCGGGCAGCACAGATACGCAGTATTTT.

CDR3 sequence reads: CSAQDLTGGAKGYTF. For the CDR3, the DNA is TGCAGTGCCCAGGACCTAACAGGGGGCGCGAAAGGCTACACCTTC. This chain uses TRBV20-1 with TRBJ1-2, with 9 bases fitting TRBD1. Trimming took 6 bases from V and 8 from J; bases not matched to a gene: 16. Germline V gene lookup returns CDR1 DFQATT and CDR2 SNEGSKA (reference sequence). The CDR3 has 15 amino acids.

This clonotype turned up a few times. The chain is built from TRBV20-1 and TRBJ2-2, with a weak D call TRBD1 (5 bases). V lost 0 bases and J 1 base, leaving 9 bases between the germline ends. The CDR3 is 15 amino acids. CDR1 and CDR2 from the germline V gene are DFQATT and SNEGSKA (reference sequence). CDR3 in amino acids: CSAREAGQNTGELFF. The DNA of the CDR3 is TGCAGTGCTAGAGAGGCAGGGCAGAACACCGGGGAGCTGTTTTTT.

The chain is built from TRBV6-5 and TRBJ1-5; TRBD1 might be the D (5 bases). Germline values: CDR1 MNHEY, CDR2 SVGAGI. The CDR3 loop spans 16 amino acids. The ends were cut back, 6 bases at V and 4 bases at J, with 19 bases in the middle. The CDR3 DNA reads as TGTGCCAGCAGCTTTGGGTCACCGGGGGTTAATCAGCCCCAGCATTTT. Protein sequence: CASSFGSPGVNQPQHF.

The chain's CDR3 is CASNKAGSNTGELFF. The DNA of the CDR3 is TGTGCCAGCAACAAGGCAGGGTCAAACACCGGGGAGCTGTTTTTT. The rearrangement joins TRBV13 to TRBJ2-2, with D maybe TRBD1 (5 bases). CDR3 length equals 15 residues. Germline assignment: CDR1 PRHDT and CDR2 FYEKMQ (reference sequence). V was shortened by 7 bases and J by 2 bases, with 14 bases between the two germline ends.

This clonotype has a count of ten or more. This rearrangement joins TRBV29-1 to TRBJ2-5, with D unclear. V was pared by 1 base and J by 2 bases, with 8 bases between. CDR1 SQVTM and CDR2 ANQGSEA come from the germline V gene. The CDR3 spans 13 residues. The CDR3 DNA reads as TGCAGCGTTGAAGGCAGGCTACAAGAGACCCAGTACTTC. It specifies CSVEGRLQETQYF.

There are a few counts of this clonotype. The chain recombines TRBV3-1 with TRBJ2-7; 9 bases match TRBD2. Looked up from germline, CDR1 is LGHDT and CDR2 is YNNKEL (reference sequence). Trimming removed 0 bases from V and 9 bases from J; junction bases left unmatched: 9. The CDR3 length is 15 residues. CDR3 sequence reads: CASSQDRIGLALQYF. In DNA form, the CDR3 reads TGTGCCAGCAGCCAAGATCGGATTGGACTAGCGCTGCAGTACTTC.

The CDR3: CASSFRTHEQYF. As DNA, the CDR3 is TGTGCCAGCAGCTTTAGGACCCATGAGCAGTACTTC. V and J are TRBV3-1 and TRBJ2-7; D not resolved. V dropped 5 bases and J dropped 7 bases, with 12 bases sitting between them. The germline V gene has CDR1 LGHDT and CDR2 YNNKEL (reference sequence). The CDR3 contains 12 residues.

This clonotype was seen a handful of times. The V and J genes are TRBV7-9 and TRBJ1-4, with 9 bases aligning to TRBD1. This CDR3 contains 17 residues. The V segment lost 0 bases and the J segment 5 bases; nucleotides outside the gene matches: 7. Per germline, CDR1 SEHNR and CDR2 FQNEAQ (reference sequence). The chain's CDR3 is CASSLAGTGLMNEKLFF. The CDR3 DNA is TGTGCCAGCAGCTTAGCCGGGACAGGGCTGATGAATGAAAAACTGTTTTTT.

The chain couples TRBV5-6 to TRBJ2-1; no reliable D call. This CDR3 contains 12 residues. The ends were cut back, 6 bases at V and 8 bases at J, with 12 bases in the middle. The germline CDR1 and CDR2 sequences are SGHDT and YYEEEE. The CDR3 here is CASTSHGDEQFF. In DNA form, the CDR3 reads TGTGCCAGCACCAGCCATGGGGATGAGCAGTTCTTC.

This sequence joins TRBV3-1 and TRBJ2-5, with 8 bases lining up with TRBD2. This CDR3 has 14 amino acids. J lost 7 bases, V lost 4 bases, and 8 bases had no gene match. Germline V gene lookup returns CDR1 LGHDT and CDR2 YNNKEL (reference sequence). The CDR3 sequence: CASSPGQRGWTQYF. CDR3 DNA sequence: TGTGCCAGCAGCCCAGGGCAGCGGGGGTGGACCCAGTACTTC.

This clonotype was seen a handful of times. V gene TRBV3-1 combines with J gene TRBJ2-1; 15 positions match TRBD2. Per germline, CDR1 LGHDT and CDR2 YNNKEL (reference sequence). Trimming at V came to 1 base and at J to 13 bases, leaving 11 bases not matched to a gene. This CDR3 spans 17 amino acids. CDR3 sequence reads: CASSQASGTSGRPSQFF. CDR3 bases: TGTGCCAGCAGCCAAGCCTCCGGGACTAGCGGGAGGCCATCCCAGTTCTTC.

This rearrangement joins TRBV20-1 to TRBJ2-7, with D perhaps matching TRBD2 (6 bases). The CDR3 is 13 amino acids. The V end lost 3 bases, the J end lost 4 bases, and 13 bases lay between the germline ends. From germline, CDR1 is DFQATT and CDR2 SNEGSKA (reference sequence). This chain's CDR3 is CSASAGTLYEQYF. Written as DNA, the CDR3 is TGCAGTGCTAGCGCGGGGACCCTATACGAGCAGTACTTC.

CDR3 coding DNA: TGTGCCAGCAGGATGATACCCGGGACAGTGAACACTGAAGCTTTCTTT. Protein sequence: CASRMIPGTVNTEAFF. The chain combines TRBV28 with TRBJ1-1; TRBD1 matches at 7 bases. There are 16 residues in the CDR3. The germline gives CDR1 MDHEN, CDR2 SYDVKM. The J segment lost 0 bases and the V segment lost 6 bases, leaving 10 bases of the junction unmatched.

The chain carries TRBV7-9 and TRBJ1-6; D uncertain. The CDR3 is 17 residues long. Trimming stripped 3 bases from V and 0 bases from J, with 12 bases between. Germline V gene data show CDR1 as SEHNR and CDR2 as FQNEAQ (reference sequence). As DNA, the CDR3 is TGTGCCAGCAGCTTCTCTTCAGTGAGCTCCTATAATTCACCCCTCCACTTT. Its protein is CASSFSSVSSYNSPLHF.

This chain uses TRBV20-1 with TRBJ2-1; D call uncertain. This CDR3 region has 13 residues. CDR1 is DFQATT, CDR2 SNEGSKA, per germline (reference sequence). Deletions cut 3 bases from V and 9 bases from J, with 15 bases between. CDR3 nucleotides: TGCAGTGCTAGTGGTATTTATTTAGGTGAGCAGTTCTTC. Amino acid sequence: CSASGIYLGEQFF.

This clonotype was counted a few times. DNA of the CDR3: TGTGCCATCAAACGACAGGGGGCTTATAATAAGAATGAAAAACTGTTTTTT. It specifies CAIKRQGAYNKNEKLFF. The chain has TRBV10-3 and TRBJ1-4; TRBD1 aligns across 10 bases. V lost 7 bases to trimming and J lost 5 bases; unmatched junction nucleotides: 13. The CDR3 totals 17 residues. CDR1 and CDR2 (germline): ENHRY, SYGVKD.

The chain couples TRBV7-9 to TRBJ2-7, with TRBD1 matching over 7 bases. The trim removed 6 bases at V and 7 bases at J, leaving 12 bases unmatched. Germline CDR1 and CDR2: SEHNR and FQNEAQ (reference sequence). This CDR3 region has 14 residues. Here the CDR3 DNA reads TGTGCCAGCAGGACAGGGTTTCGATACAATGAGCAGTACTTC. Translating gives CASRTGFRYNEQYF.